Below, 11 T cell receptor beta chains from the same sample are listed, as sequenced in a study of response to subunit inactivated influenza vaccine. TCRdb reprocessed the RT-PCR reads via MiXCR and lists one record per CDR3 protein. The data show 500,000 to 550,000 distinct CDR3 sequences, approximately 7.1% seen once. This specimen consisted of PBMCs from blood, obtained 23 months after vaccination. These receptors were collected from a man between 50 and 69 years old who received an inactivated influenza vaccine.

This clonotype showed up just a few times. The CDR3 nucleotides are TGTGCCAGCAGTTTGCTAGGGATACCCTACGAGCAGTACTTC. Its protein product is CASSLLGIPYEQYF. The chain links TRBV28 to TRBJ2-7; D is uncertain. The V end lost 3 bases, the J end lost 2 bases, and 11 bases lay between the germline ends. CDR1 MDHEN and CDR2 SYDVKM come from the germline V gene. The CDR3 has 14 amino acids. Supplemented by reference TRBV28 and TRBJ2-7, the full variable domain reads DVKVTQSSRYLVKRTGEKVFLECVQDMDHENMFWYRQDPGLGLRLIYFSYDVKMKEKGDIPEGYSVSREKKERFSLILESASTNQTSMYLCASSLLGIPYEQYFGPGTRLTVT.

This clonotype was observed a few times. The CDR3 protein is CASSQEGVLDSPLHF. The CDR3 DNA reads TGTGCCAGCAGCCAAGAAGGGGTGTTGGATTCACCCCTCCACTTT. This chain uses TRBV3-1 with TRBJ1-6; the D gene is possibly TRBD1 (5 bases). With 0 bases removed from V and 8 bases from J, the gap between germline ends came to 11 bases. This CDR3 comprises 15 residues. The germline gives CDR1 LGHDT, CDR2 YNNKEL (reference sequence).

Many counts were recorded for this clonotype. The chain combines TRBV4-1 with TRBJ1-1, with D tentatively TRBD1 (6 bases). V lost 3 bases to trimming and J lost 1 base, with 21 bases between them. The CDR3 consists of 18 residues. Per the germline V gene, CDR1 is MGHRA and CDR2 is YSYEKL. The CDR3 is CASSHRWQGLGKNTEAFF. CDR3 bases: TGCGCCAGCAGCCACCGCTGGCAGGGGCTGGGGAAGAACACTGAAGCTTTCTTT.

At least ten counts were recorded for this clonotype. V usage is TRBV7-3 and J usage is TRBJ2-3; D gene ambiguous. V lost 0 bases and J 6 bases, leaving 7 bases between the germline ends. The CDR3 extends over 13 amino acids. CDR1 SGHTA and CDR2 FQGTGA come from the germline V gene. The CDR3 spells CASSLTRLDTQYF. The CDR3 DNA is TGTGCCAGCAGCTTAACGCGGTTGGATACGCAGTATTTT.

This clonotype was recorded many times. The chain employs TRBV20-1 and TRBJ2-1; D gene uncertain. V lost 3 bases, J lost 7 bases, and 4 bases lay in between. This CDR3 region has 10 residues. Germline CDR1 and CDR2: DFQATT and SNEGSKA (reference sequence). This chain's CDR3 is CSARSNEQFF. DNA of the CDR3: TGCAGTGCTAGGAGTAATGAGCAGTTCTTC.

The CDR3 DNA reads as TGTGCCAGCAGTTTAGTAGGGGCCTTGGGTCAGCCCCAGCATTTT. Amino acid sequence: CASSLVGALGQPQHF. The gene calls are TRBV12-3 or TRBV12-4 and TRBJ1-5; TRBD1 might be the D (5 bases). Trimming stripped 1 base from V and 6 bases from J, with 13 bases between. The CDR3 is 15 amino acids.

The table lists this clonotype with many counts. The V gene is TRBV29-1, the J gene TRBJ2-7; D gene uncertain. The length of the CDR3 is 12 residues. The V gene's germline CDR1 is SQVTM and CDR2 ANQGSEA. The V and J ends lost 7 bases and 3 bases respectively, with 13 bases between them. The CDR3 loop is CSGRTALYEQYF. As DNA, the CDR3 is TGCAGCGGCCGGACGGCCCTCTACGAGCAGTACTTC.

The J gene is TRBJ2-3, the V gene TRBV7-2; 9 bases line up with TRBD2. J gave up 2 bases and V 5 bases, and 11 bases lay outside the gene matches. CDR3 length: 17 residues. Germline loops: CDR1 SGHTA, CDR2 FQGNSA. CDR3 loop: CASSDEGLASPTDTQYF. DNA of the CDR3: TGTGCCAGCAGCGATGAGGGACTAGCAAGTCCCACAGATACGCAGTATTTT.

This clonotype occurred a few times. The genes are TRBV20-1 and TRBJ2-3; D is possibly TRBD1 (6 bases). Germline loops: CDR1 DFQATT, CDR2 SNEGSKA (reference sequence). V was pared by 3 bases and J by 8 bases, with 12 bases between. The CDR3 is 12 amino acids. CDR3 coding DNA: TGCAGTGCTAGCACCGGGACACTTACGCAGTATTTT. This encodes CSASTGTLTQYF.

This clonotype has more than one count but fewer than ten. The chain couples TRBV4-1 to TRBJ1-1, with a tentative D call TRBD1 (6 bases). CDR3 length equals 14 residues. The V and J ends lost 0 bases and 7 bases respectively, with 12 bases between them. CDR1 is MGHRA and CDR2 is YSYEKL in the germline V gene. CDR3 sequence: CASSQDHPQGEAFF. The CDR3 DNA sequence: TGCGCCAGCAGCCAAGATCATCCACAGGGTGAAGCTTTCTTT.

This clonotype showed up just a few times. V is TRBV29-1 and J is TRBJ2-3; no reliable D call. The CDR3 contains 14 residues. V lost 2 bases to trimming and J lost 4 bases, with 13 bases between them. CDR1 and CDR2 (germline): SQVTM, ANQGSEA. DNA for the CDR3: TGCAGCGTTGAAAAAAAAGGCGGATCAGATACGCAGTATTTT. Amino acid sequence: CSVEKKGGSDTQYF.